The T cell receptor beta chain described here comes from a study of cytomegalovirus exposure and HLA in healthy donors. About the study: There were under 140 million unique TCR beta sequences, drawn from some 180 million T cells, in an earlier analysis.

Trimming stripped 1 base from V and 3 bases from J, with 16 bases between. The CDR3 sequence is 16 residues long. The germline CDR1 and CDR2 sequences are SGHTA and FQGNSA. The primer mix had 60 Vbeta and 13 Jbeta primers. Libraries were prepared by immunoSEQ multiplex PCR; TCRdb keeps only in-frame clonotypes and omits some of them. The table gives around 100,000 clones; the top ten clones make up approximately 0.6% of it. The sequenced sample was PBMCs. The rearrangement links TRBV7-2 to TRBJ2-7; D may be TRBD2 (6 bases). This clonotype was sampled from a man between 50 and 59 years old in good health and CMV-seronegative. The CDR3 coding sequence is TGTGCCAGCAGCTTAGGCGGCGGGCGGGATTTCTACGAGCAGTACTTC. Amino acid sequence: CASSLGGGRDFYEQYF. Variable domain in full (rest from reference TRBV7-2 and TRBJ2-7): GAGVSQSPSNKVTEKGKDVELRCDPISGHTALYWYRQSLGQGLEFLIYFQGNSAPDKSGLPSDRFSAERTGGSVSTLTIQRTQQEDSAVYLCASSLGGGRDFYEQYFGPGTRLTVT.